Shown below are 21 T cell receptor beta chains from a single sample sequenced in a study of CXCR3-negative and CXCR3-positive naive CD8 T cells (dated by TCRdb to about 2019). Findings and caveats that apply to the study as a whole: TRB CDR3s from CXCR3-positive naive cells showed higher hydrophobicity (lower Kidera factor 4), lower energy, and higher strength and volume indices than CXCR3-negative naive cells.

No antigens are known for them. Sequencing took place on a NextSeq 550. The Human TCR Profiling Kit (MiLaboratory) was used to make UMI-labeled 5' RACE TRB cDNA libraries. TCRdb reprocessed the reads and lists each CDR3 protein sequence as a single entry, with no DNA. The sample table gives tens of thousands of distinct CDR3 sequences. The ten most abundant clones make up 0.53% of the sample. The sequencing sample was made of naive CXCR3+ CD8+ T cells from blood. Read against the paper, the sample's cell subset or site label means: CD45RO-CCR7+CD27+CD95- naive CD8+ T cells expressing CXCR3 (TNR3+). The receptors stem from a human donor in good health. Some clones in this sample may be carry-over from other donors' samples.

The V call is TRBV28, the J call TRBJ2-1; TCRdb gives TRBD2 as the D gene, but with no DNA this cannot be confirmed. Germline-derived CDR1 and CDR2 are MDHEN and SYDVKM. The CDR3 has 17 residues. Here the CDR3 reads CASIPVGLGRSADEQFF.

The V call is TRBV28, the J call TRBJ2-7; with no DNA, the TCRdb D assignment of TRBD1 cannot be verified. CDR3 length: 14 amino acids. CDR1 and CDR2 (germline): MDHEN, SYDVKM. The CDR3 loop is CASTYRGLSYEQYF. Supplemented by reference TRBV28 and TRBJ2-7, the full variable domain reads DVKVTQSSRYLVKRTGEKVFLECVQDMDHENMFWYRQDPGLGLRLIYFSYDVKMKEKGDIPEGYSVSREKKERFSLILESASTNQTSMYLCASTYRGLSYEQYFGPGTRLTVT.

The chain is built from TRBV21-1 and TRBJ1-2. TRBV21-1 is recorded as a pseudogene. This CDR3 has 16 amino acids. The CDR3 is CASSKLVSSPNYGYTF.

The chain recombines TRBV5-1 with TRBJ1-2; without DNA, the TCRdb call of TRBD1 cannot be checked. The CDR3 contains 18 residues. Germline CDR1 is SGHRS and CDR2 is YFSETQ. CDR3 in amino acids: CASSFSGTGGNSAEGYTF.

The chain has TRBV27 and TRBJ2-7; TCRdb's D gene call, TRBD2, goes unchecked for lack of DNA. The CDR3 runs 15 residues. Germline CDR1 and CDR2: MNHEY and SMNVEV (reference sequence). CDR3 amino acids: CASRPGGSGYYEQYF.

The chain has TRBV15 and TRBJ2-2. CDR3 length: 15 residues. Germline CDR1 LNHNV, CDR2 YYDKDF (reference sequence). CDR3 region: CATSRGRSDPGELFF.

The gene calls are TRBV7-9 and TRBJ2-5; the D call from TCRdb, TRBD1, cannot be confirmed without DNA. The germline V gene encodes CDR1 SEHNR and CDR2 FQNEAQ (reference sequence). The length of the CDR3 is 12 residues. CDR3 loop: CASSAGQGTQYF.

The V and J genes are TRBV20-1 and TRBJ2-1. CDR1 DFQATT and CDR2 SNEGSKA come from the germline V gene (reference sequence). The CDR3 is 13 residues long. The CDR3: CSASAKPANEQFF.

The chain uses TRBV30 and TRBJ1-2; the TRBD1 assignment by TCRdb is unverifiable without DNA. This CDR3 has 13 amino acids. CDR1 and CDR2 from the germline V gene are GTSNPN and SVGIG (reference sequence). This CDR3 is CAWSRGHSRGYTF.

V and J are TRBV20-1 and TRBJ2-2; TCRdb's D call of TRBD2 is untestable without DNA. CDR3 length: 16 residues. The germline V gene has CDR1 DFQATT and CDR2 SNEGSKA (reference sequence). The CDR3 is CSAAHLRLAFFGELFF.

The genes are TRBV7-9 and TRBJ2-7; TCRdb designates TRBD2, a call that cannot be tested without DNA. Germline V gene lookup returns CDR1 SEHNR and CDR2 FQNEAQ (reference sequence). The CDR3 runs 16 residues. This chain's CDR3 is CASSPGRGGLSYEQYF.

The chain's CDR3 is CASSLRLAGGREDTQYF. V gene TRBV27 combines with J gene TRBJ2-3; TCRdb lists TRBD2, though no DNA is available to test this call. The V gene's germline CDR1 is MNHEY and CDR2 SMNVEV (reference sequence). The CDR3 sequence is 17 residues long.

V is TRBV12-3 or TRBV12-4 and J is TRBJ2-2. The CDR3 loop spans 12 amino acids. The CDR3 sequence: CASGLYSGELFF.

The V gene is TRBV5-1, the J gene TRBJ2-7; TCRdb proposes TRBD1, but this gene call is untestable without DNA. Germline lookup yields CDR1 SGHRS and CDR2 YFSETQ. This CDR3 comprises 15 residues. The CDR3 protein is CASSPGTVNVYEQYF. The whole variable domain, remainder taken from reference TRBV5-1 and TRBJ2-7, is KAGVTQTPRYLIKTRGQQVTLSCSPISGHRSVSWYQQTPGQGLQFLFEYFSETQRNKGNFPGRFSGRQFSNSRSEMNVSTLELGDSALYLCASSPGTVNVYEQYFGPGTRLTVT.

The chain has TRBV28 and TRBJ1-3; TCRdb returns TRBD1, unconfirmable since there is no DNA. This CDR3 is 14 amino acids long. Germline CDR1 MDHEN, CDR2 SYDVKM. CDR3 in amino acids: CASSYRSSGNTIYF. The full variable domain, rest sourced from reference TRBV28 and TRBJ1-3, is DVKVTQSSRYLVKRTGEKVFLECVQDMDHENMFWYRQDPGLGLRLIYFSYDVKMKEKGDIPEGYSVSREKKERFSLILESASTNQTSMYLCASSYRSSGNTIYFGEGSWLTVV.

The chain has TRBV6-4 and TRBJ2-2; absent DNA, TCRdb's TRBD1 call cannot be checked. Looked up from germline, CDR1 is MRHNA and CDR2 is SNTAGT. CDR3 length: 16 residues. CDR3 in amino acids: CASSPDPGVNTGELFF.

The CDR3 sequence: CASSFGTGVPEAFF. The rearrangement uses TRBV5-4 and TRBJ1-1; the D call from TCRdb, TRBD1, cannot be confirmed without DNA. Germline CDR1 and CDR2: SGHNT and YYREEE (reference sequence). The CDR3 is 14 amino acids.

The rearrangement joins TRBV7-8 to TRBJ1-1; TCRdb's assignment of TRBD1 cannot be checked, as there is no DNA. The CDR3 contains 15 residues. CDR1 is SGHVS and CDR2 is FQNEAQ in the germline V gene. The CDR3 here is CASSFRGGLNTEAFF.

This chain joins TRBV28 and TRBJ1-2; there is no DNA to check the TCRdb D call of TRBD1. CDR1 and CDR2 (germline): MDHEN, SYDVKM. CDR3 length equals 17 residues. The CDR3 spells CASSFEGQGAGNYGYTF.

CDR3 residues: CASSLGQVIITTNYGYTF. V and J are TRBV5-6 and TRBJ1-2; TCRdb's D gene call, TRBD1, goes unchecked for lack of DNA. The CDR3 has 18 residues. The germline CDR1 and CDR2 sequences are SGHDT and YYEEEE.

The CDR3 loop reads CASSDTGTGVETQYF. V and J are TRBV7-8 and TRBJ2-5; TCRdb outputs TRBD1, but without DNA this stays unchecked. The germline V gene has CDR1 SGHVS and CDR2 FQNEAQ. The CDR3 extends over 15 amino acids.